The T cell receptor (beta chain) described here comes from a study of PD-1 blockade in classical Hodgkin lymphoma. Repertoires were generated with immunoSEQ multiplex PCR, while TCRdb's copy carries only in-frame clones and drops some. Counted here are around 46,000 clones, less than 85% occurring once; the ten biggest clones make up around 20%. V lost 2 bases and J 1 base, leaving 11 bases between the germline ends. This CDR3 comprises 16 residues. CDR1 SNHLY and CDR2 FYNNEI come from the germline V gene. Each and every patient relapsed after autologous stem cell transplantation, and patients got differing brentuximab vedotin exposure. As concerns this clone: Its matching antigen is unknown.

The study, taken as a whole, reports: Baseline TCR diversity was reportedly lower in newly diagnosed patients than healthy donors. The study found complete responders had baseline diversity similar to newly diagnosed patients.

V and J are TRBV2 and TRBJ1-4, with unresolved D. The sample consisted of peripheral blood mononuclear cells (PBMCs), taken before the second cycle of nivolumab. The TCR sequence derives from a human donor with classical Hodgkin lymphoma. CDR3: CASSERGPLTNEKLFF. CDR3 DNA sequence: TGTGCCAGCAGTGAAAGAGGTCCCCTAACTAATGAAAAACTGTTTTTT.